The next 7 T cell receptor beta chains were all read from a single sample in a study of CD8 T cells in ankylosing spondylitis. Each CDR3 protein gets one entry after TCRdb re-called the 5' RACE reads with MiXCR. Here the sample spans 700,000 to 1,000,000 distinct CDR3 sequences, around 11% being singletons. Regarding the study as a whole: There was a TCR beta motif, made of several highly homologous variants, that appeared characteristic of ankylosing spondylitis blood.

Their antigens are not known. The sequenced material came from blood, either unsorted or a sorted T cell fraction (not recorded which). These receptor sequences come from a male donor with ankylosing spondylitis.

This clonotype occurred many times. The chain links TRBV4-2 to TRBJ1-5, with D perhaps TRBD1 (5 bases). The CDR3 runs to 15 residues. Trimming pared 4 bases from V and 0 bases from J, leaving 10 bases between. Germline V gene sequence: CDR1 LGHNA, CDR2 YNFKEQ. The CDR3 DNA sequence: TGTGCCAGCAGCCCTGGACATACTAGCAATCAGCCCCAGCATTTT. Encoded protein: CASSPGHTSNQPQHF.

The chain employs TRBV14 and TRBJ1-2, with D perhaps TRBD1 (6 bases). The V and J ends lost 6 bases and 4 bases respectively, with 12 bases between them. This CDR3 has 13 amino acids. CDR1 is SGHDN and CDR2 is FVKESK in the germline V gene. DNA of the CDR3: TGTGCCAGCAGTACCGGACAGAGCTATGGCTACACCTTC. Translated: CASSTGQSYGYTF.

This clonotype has a handful of counts. The chain is built from TRBV6-1 and TRBJ2-2; TRBD1 matches at 10 bases. The germline CDR1 and CDR2 sequences are MNHNS and SASEGT. The length of the CDR3 is 17 residues. J lost 6 bases, V lost 5 bases, and 12 bases had no gene match. The CDR3 loop is CASSRGTGTGVPGELFF. CDR3 coding DNA: TGTGCCAGCAGTCGAGGGACCGGGACAGGGGTCCCCGGGGAGCTGTTTTTT.

Here the CDR3 reads CASSFDRFYEQYF. The CDR3 DNA sequence: TGTGCCAGCAGCTTCGACAGATTCTACGAGCAGTACTTC. The chain combines TRBV7-2 with TRBJ2-7; tentative D call: TRBD1 (5 bases). V was cut by 3 bases and J by 3 bases, with 9 bases left in between. The CDR3 is 13 amino acids. CDR1 SGHTA and CDR2 FQGNSA come from the germline V gene. Using reference TRBV7-2 and TRBJ2-7 for the parts outside the CDR3, the full variable domain is GAGVSQSPSNKVTEKGKDVELRCDPISGHTALYWYRQSLGQGLEFLIYFQGNSAPDKSGLPSDRFSAERTGGSVSTLTIQRTQQEDSAVYLCASSFDRFYEQYFGPGTRLTVT.

The chain couples TRBV6-6 to TRBJ1-1, with D hard to call. The CDR3 consists of 12 residues. Germline CDR1 MNHNY, CDR2 SVGAGI (reference sequence). The V end lost 9 bases, the J end lost 5 bases, and 13 bases lay between the germline ends. CDR3 in amino acids: CASLTADTEAFF. The CDR3 coding sequence is TGTGCCAGTTTGACCGCGGATACTGAAGCTTTCTTT.

There are a few counts of this clonotype. The V call is TRBV7-9, the J call TRBJ1-1; D gene ambiguous. The length of the CDR3 is 13 residues. From germline, CDR1 is SEHNR and CDR2 FQNEAQ (reference sequence). V lost 3 bases, J lost 5 bases, and 10 bases lay in between. The CDR3 DNA is TGTGCCAGCAGCTTCTACATGGAAACTGAAGCTTTCTTT. Translation: CASSFYMETEAFF.

This clonotype has at least ten counts. The rearrangement joins TRBV7-7 to TRBJ2-1; 9 nucleotides agree with TRBD1. CDR1 and CDR2 from the germline V gene are SSHAT and FNYEAQ (reference sequence). The CDR3 length is 11 residues. CDR3 residues: CASGQGNEQFF. The CDR3 DNA is TGTGCTAGCGGACAGGGGAATGAGCAGTTCTTC.